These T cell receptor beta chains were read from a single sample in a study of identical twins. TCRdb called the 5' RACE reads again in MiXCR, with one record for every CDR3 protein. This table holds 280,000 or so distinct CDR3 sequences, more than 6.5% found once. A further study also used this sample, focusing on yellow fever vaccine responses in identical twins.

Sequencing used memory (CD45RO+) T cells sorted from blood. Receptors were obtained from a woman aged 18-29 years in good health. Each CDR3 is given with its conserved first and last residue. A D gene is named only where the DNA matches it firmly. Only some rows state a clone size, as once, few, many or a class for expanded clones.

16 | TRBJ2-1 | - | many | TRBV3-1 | CASSQFGQGLYNEQFF | TGTGCCAGCAGCCAATTCGGGCAGGGACTTTACAATGAGCAGTTCTTC
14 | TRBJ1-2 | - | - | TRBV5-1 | CASSLYEGVGGYTF | TGCGCCAGCAGCTTATACGAGGGGGTTGGAGGCTACACCTTC
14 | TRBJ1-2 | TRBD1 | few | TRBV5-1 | CASSVDREAYGYTF | TGCGCCAGCAGCGTGGACAGGGAAGCCTATGGCTACACCTTC
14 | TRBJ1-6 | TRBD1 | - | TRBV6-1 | CASTTGQGYSPLHF | TGTGCCAGCACTACGGGACAGGGTTATTCACCCCTCCACTTT
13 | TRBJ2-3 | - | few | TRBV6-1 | CAIRSAHTDTQYF | TGTGCCATCAGGTCGGCGCACACAGATACGCAGTATTTT
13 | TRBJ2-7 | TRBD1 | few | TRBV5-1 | CASSSGTEYEQYF | TGCGCCAGCAGCTCCGGGACAGAGTACGAGCAGTACTTC
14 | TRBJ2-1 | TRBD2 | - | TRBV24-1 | CATSERLAGDEQFF | TGTGCCACCTCTGAGCGGCTAGCGGGTGATGAGCAGTTCTTC
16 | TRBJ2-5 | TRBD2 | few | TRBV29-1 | CSVPLTSGGAGETQYF | TGCAGCGTTCCCCTGACTAGCGGGGGGGCCGGAGAGACCCAGTACTTC
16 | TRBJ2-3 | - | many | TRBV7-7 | CASSLGGTFKTDTQYF | TGTGCCAGCAGCTTAGGGGGGACCTTTAAGACAGATACGCAGTATTTT
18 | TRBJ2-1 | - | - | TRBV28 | CASSFTLSIGSRYNEQFF | TGTGCCAGCAGTTTTACCCTCTCCATCGGGAGTCGTTACAATGAGCAGTTCTTC
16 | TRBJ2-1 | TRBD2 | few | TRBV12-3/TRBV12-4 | CASTARLARFVNEQFF | TGTGCCAGCACCGCACGACTAGCTCGGTTTGTGAATGAGCAGTTCTTC
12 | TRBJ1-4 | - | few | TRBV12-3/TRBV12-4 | CASSFFGEKLFF | TGTGCCAGCAGTTTCTTTGGTGAAAAACTGTTTTTT
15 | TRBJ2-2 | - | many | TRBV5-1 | CASSLGGGGTGELFF | TGCGCCAGCAGCTTAGGAGGGGGCGGCACCGGGGAGCTGTTTTTT
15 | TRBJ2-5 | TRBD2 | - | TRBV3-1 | CASSQRTGGPETQYF | TGTGCCAGCAGCCAAAGAACGGGAGGGCCGGAGACCCAGTACTTC
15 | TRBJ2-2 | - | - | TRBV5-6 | CASSLRRSRTGELFF | TGTGCCAGCAGCTTGCGCAGGAGCCGAACCGGGGAGCTGTTTTTT
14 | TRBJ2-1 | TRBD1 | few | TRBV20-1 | CSTSGQGSYNEQFF | TGCAGTACGAGCGGACAGGGTTCCTACAATGAGCAGTTCTTC
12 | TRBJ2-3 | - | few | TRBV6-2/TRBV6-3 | CASTRPSDTQYF | TGTGCCAGCACCCGACCATCCGATACGCAGTATTTT
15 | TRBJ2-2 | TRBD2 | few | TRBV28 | CASNLLAGDTGELFF | TGTGCCAGCAACCTGCTAGCGGGGGACACCGGGGAGCTGTTTTTT
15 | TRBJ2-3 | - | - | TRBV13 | CASRLVSHGKDTQYF | TGTGCCAGCCGCCTTGTGTCCCACGGGAAGGATACGCAGTATTTT
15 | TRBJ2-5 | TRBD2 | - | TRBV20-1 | CSATPGLAGQKTQYF | TGCAGTGCTACCCCGGGACTAGCGGGGCAGAAGACCCAGTACTTC
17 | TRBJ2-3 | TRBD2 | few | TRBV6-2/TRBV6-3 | CASPFPKSAGGPDTQYF | TGTGCCAGCCCCTTTCCCAAGTCGGCGGGAGGTCCAGATACGCAGTATTTT
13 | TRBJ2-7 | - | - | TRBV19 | CASSIYLAYEQYF | TGTGCCAGTAGTATTTATTTGGCCTACGAGCAGTACTTC
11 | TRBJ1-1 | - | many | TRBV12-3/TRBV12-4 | CASSPIGEAFF | TGTGCCAGCAGTCCCATTGGGGAAGCTTTCTTT
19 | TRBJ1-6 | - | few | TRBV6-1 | CASSEAATPRHNYNSPLHF | TGTGCCAGCAGTGAAGCAGCAACCCCTCGGCACAACTATAATTCACCCCTCCACTTT
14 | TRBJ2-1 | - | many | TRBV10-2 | CASSENGGNNEQFF | TGCGCCAGCAGTGAGAACGGGGGAAACAATGAGCAGTTCTTC
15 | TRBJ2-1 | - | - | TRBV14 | CASSQGGLVMDEQFF | TGTGCCAGCAGCCAAGGGGGCCTAGTCATGGATGAGCAGTTCTTC
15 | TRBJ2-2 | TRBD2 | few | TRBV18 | CASRLAGGGSGELFF | TGTGCCAGCCGACTAGCGGGAGGCGGTTCCGGGGAGCTGTTTTTT
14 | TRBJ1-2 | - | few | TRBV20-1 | CSARDQKRRHGYTF | TGCAGTGCTAGAGACCAGAAGCGACGGCATGGCTACACCTTC
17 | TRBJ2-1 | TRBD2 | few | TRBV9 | CASSVATGTSGHNEQFF | TGTGCCAGCAGCGTAGCTACGGGGACTAGCGGACACAATGAGCAGTTCTTC
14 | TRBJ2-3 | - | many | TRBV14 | CASSLRQSTDTQYF | TGTGCCAGCAGCCTCAGGCAGAGCACAGATACGCAGTATTTT
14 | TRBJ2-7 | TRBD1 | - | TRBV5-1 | CASNYQGAKGEQYF | TGCGCCAGCAATTATCAGGGGGCGAAAGGGGAGCAGTACTTC
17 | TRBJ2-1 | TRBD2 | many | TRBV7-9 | CASSPKPGLAVYNEQFF | TGTGCCAGCAGCCCGAAGCCGGGACTAGCGGTCTACAATGAGCAGTTCTTC
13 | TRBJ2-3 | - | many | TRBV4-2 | CASSQRGTDTQYF | TGTGCCAGCAGCCAAAGAGGGACAGATACGCAGTATTTT
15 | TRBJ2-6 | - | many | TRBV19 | CASADRSSGANVLTF | TGTGCCAGTGCGGACAGAAGCTCTGGGGCCAACGTCCTGACTTTC
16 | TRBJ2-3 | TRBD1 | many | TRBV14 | CASSLRDRLGTDTQYF | TGTGCCAGCAGCCTCCGGGACAGGCTCGGGACAGATACGCAGTATTTT
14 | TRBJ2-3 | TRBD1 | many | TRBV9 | CASSVGQGVDTQYF | TGTGCCAGCAGCGTCGGACAGGGGGTAGATACGCAGTATTTT
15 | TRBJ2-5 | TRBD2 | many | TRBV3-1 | CASSHLTSGQETQYF | TGTGCCAGCAGCCACCTGACTAGCGGACAAGAGACCCAGTACTTC
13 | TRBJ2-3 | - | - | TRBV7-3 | CASSSDTTGTQYF | TGTGCCAGCAGTTCGGACACCACGGGTACGCAGTATTTT
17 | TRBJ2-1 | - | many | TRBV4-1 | CASSASMGPSTYNEQFF | TGCGCCAGCAGCGCTTCTATGGGCCCTTCGACCTACAATGAGCAGTTCTTC
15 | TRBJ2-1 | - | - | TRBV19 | CASSNEASDTPKQFF | TGTGCCAGTAGTAATGAGGCTAGCGACACCCCAAAGCAGTTCTTC
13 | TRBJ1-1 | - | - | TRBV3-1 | CASGRGKSTEAFF | TGTGCCAGCGGGAGGGGGAAGAGCACTGAAGCTTTCTTT
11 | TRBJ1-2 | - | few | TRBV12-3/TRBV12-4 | CASSFGDGYTF | TGTGCCAGCAGTTTTGGAGATGGCTACACCTTC
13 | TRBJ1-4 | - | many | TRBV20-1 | CSASWRQGRELFF | TGCAGTGCTAGTTGGCGGCAGGGAAGGGAACTGTTTTTT
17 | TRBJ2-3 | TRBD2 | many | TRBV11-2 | CASSRLLAGGTGDTQYF | TGTGCCAGCAGCCGACTCTTAGCGGGAGGGACGGGGGATACGCAGTATTTT
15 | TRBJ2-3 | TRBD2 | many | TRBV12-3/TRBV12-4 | CASSSGKILTDTQYF | TGTGCCAGCAGTAGCGGGAAAATACTCACAGATACGCAGTATTTT
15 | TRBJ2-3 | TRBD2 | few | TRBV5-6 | CASSWTGGRTDTQYF | TGTGCCAGCAGCTGGACGGGGGGACGCACAGATACGCAGTATTTT